This passage covers 16 T cell receptor beta chains from one sample sequenced in a study of T cells in Graves' hyperthyroidism and ophthalmopathy. TCR beta CDR3 sequences were amplified from RNA transcripts. The HTBI set primed first-round TCR CDR3 RT-PCR. A single record per CDR3 protein comes from TCRdb applying MiXCR to the multiplex PCR reads. The sample contains around 340,000 distinct CDR3 sequences, approximately 15% of which appear only once. Sequences were obtained from blood. These receptors all come from a woman aged 25 to 39 with Graves' hyperthyroidism.

This clonotype was found many times. The chain has TRBV28 and TRBJ2-7; 9 nucleotides align to TRBD2. Unmatched junction bases numbered 9, after V lost 5 bases and J lost 4 bases. Germline assignment: CDR1 MDHEN and CDR2 SYDVKM. The CDR3 has 15 residues. The DNA of the CDR3 is TGTGCCAGCAGTACCCCGGGACTAGCTCCGTACGAGCAGTACTTC. Protein sequence: CASSTPGLAPYEQYF.

The rearrangement links TRBV24-1 to TRBJ1-2, with D perhaps matching TRBD1 (6 bases). V lost 7 bases to trimming and J lost 5 bases, with 10 bases between them. Germline CDR1 and CDR2: KGHDR and SFDVKD. CDR3 size: 12 residues. CDR3 protein: CATRDSRYGYTF. The CDR3 DNA reads TGTGCCACCAGGGACAGTCGTTATGGCTACACCTTC.

V usage is TRBV3-1 and J usage is TRBJ1-5; 7 bases match TRBD1. V shed 3 bases, J shed 12 bases, and the junction held 14 bases outside the gene matches. In germline, CDR1 is LGHDT, CDR2 YNNKEL (reference sequence). The CDR3 totals 15 residues. DNA for the CDR3: TGTGCCAGCAGCCATACAGGGGCCTCAGGAAGAATCCAGCATTTT. Amino acids: CASSHTGASGRIQHF.

Of note for this clonotype: A single base separates this from a much larger clone, so it may be a read error. V and J are TRBV6-2 or TRBV6-3 and TRBJ2-2; D is ambiguous. This CDR3 has 12 amino acids. Germline CDR1 reads MNHEY; CDR2 reads SVGEGT. CDR3 loop: CASNYAAGELFF. CDR3 DNA sequence: TGTGCCAGCAATTACGCGGCCGGGGAGCTGTTTTTT.

This clonotype was picked up many times. The V and J genes are TRBV6-1 and TRBJ2-2, with D possibly being TRBD2 (5 bases). Per germline, CDR1 MNHNS and CDR2 SASEGT. V was trimmed by 2 bases and J by 7 bases, leaving 17 bases between them. The CDR3 extends over 16 amino acids. CDR3 sequence reads: CASSERGLASVGELFF. CDR3 coding DNA: TGTGCCAGCAGTGAACGGGGTCTAGCCTCGGTCGGGGAGCTGTTTTTT.

Of note for this clonotype: Given a much more abundant clone one base away, this may be a read error. The CDR3 end shows no conserved phenylalanine or tryptophan, and so a read error is likely. The rearrangement links TRBV27 to TRBJ1-1; no clear D. The CDR3 is 15 residues long. CDR1 and CDR2 from the germline V gene are MNHEY and SMNVEV (reference sequence). V lost 5 bases and J lost 0, with 13 bases in between. The CDR3 loop reads CASSPPGFMNTEAFS. DNA of the CDR3: TGTGCCAGCAGTCCCCCGGGTTTTATGAACACTGAAGCTTTCTCT.

This clonotype has a handful of counts. The V call is TRBV7-2, the J call TRBJ2-7, with a possible D match to TRBD2 (6 bases). CDR3 length equals 14 residues. Trimming cost V 0 bases and J 6 bases, with 12 bases left between them. Per germline, CDR1 SGHTA and CDR2 FQGNSA. The CDR3: CASSLALASGEQYF. The CDR3 DNA follows: TGTGCCAGCAGCTTAGCACTAGCATCGGGCGAGCAGTACTTC.

The chain employs TRBV29-1 and TRBJ1-6; 10 positions match TRBD1. J was trimmed by 8 bases and V by 6 bases; bases with no gene match: 4. The CDR3 runs to 13 residues. From germline, CDR1 is SQVTM and CDR2 ANQGSEA. The CDR3 DNA sequence: TGCAGCGTGGGGACAGGGGAGGATTCACCCCTCCACTTT. Protein sequence: CSVGTGEDSPLHF.

In this sample, this clonotype turned up many times. This chain joins TRBV7-2 and TRBJ1-5; D may be TRBD1 (6 bases). This CDR3 has 18 amino acids. Germline values: CDR1 SGHTA, CDR2 FQGNSA. Trimming stripped 2 bases from V and 0 bases from J, with 17 bases between. The CDR3 DNA reads TGTGCCAGCAGCTTAAGGGGACAACCCTTTTATAGCAATCAGCCCCAGCATTTT. This codes for CASSLRGQPFYSNQPQHF.

This clonotype showed up just a few times. The chain carries TRBV20-1 and TRBJ1-6, with TRBD1 matching 8 bases. The junction had 11 bases not matched to a gene; V was cut back by 6 bases and J by 4 bases. The CDR3 runs 16 residues. CDR1 and CDR2 from the germline V gene are DFQATT and SNEGSKA (reference sequence). CDR3 sequence: CSAGGPTGGYNSPLHF. The DNA of the CDR3 is TGCAGTGCAGGGGGTCCTACAGGGGGATATAATTCACCCCTCCACTTT.

This clonotype was found many times. A read error may account for a junction end that differs from germline. The genes are TRBV7-9 and TRBJ1-2; D not resolved. CDR1 SEHNR and CDR2 FQNEAQ come from the germline V gene (reference sequence). This CDR3 is built from 13 residues. CDR3 sequence: CVSSLELGHGYTF. CDR3 bases: TGTGTCAGCAGCTTAGAGCTTGGCCATGGCTACACCTTC.

This clonotype showed up many times. The chain couples TRBV28 to TRBJ1-2, with 7 positions matching TRBD1. Germline V gene data show CDR1 as MDHEN and CDR2 as SYDVKM. Trimming removed 7 bases from V and 5 bases from J; junction bases left unmatched: 10. The CDR3 spans 14 residues. The chain's CDR3 is CASTLRGTAYGYTF. The CDR3 DNA reads as TGTGCCAGCACGTTAAGAGGGACAGCATATGGCTACACCTTC.

In this sample, this clonotype turned up many times. The chain recombines TRBV28 with TRBJ1-2; D unresolved. Germline lookup yields CDR1 MDHEN and CDR2 SYDVKM. Trimming took 6 bases from V and 2 from J, leaving 10 bases between them. This CDR3 comprises 13 residues. The CDR3 bases are TGTGCCAGCAGACAAGTCGTGAACTATGGCTACACCTTC. Its protein is CASRQVVNYGYTF.

This clonotype was seen ten or more times. The chain uses TRBV5-6 and TRBJ2-7, with D maybe TRBD2 (5 bases). The V and J ends lost 4 bases and 2 bases respectively, with 10 bases between them. CDR3 length: 13 residues. Germline CDR1 is SGHDT and CDR2 is YYEEEE. This CDR3 reads CASSRGPTYEQYF. CDR3 bases: TGTGCCAGCAGCCGCGGGCCGACCTACGAGCAGTACTTC.

This clonotype has at least ten counts. DNA for the CDR3: TGTGCCACCAGTGACACGGGACAGGGGGCGGGGGAGACCCAGTACTTC. Encoded protein: CATSDTGQGAGETQYF. The genes are TRBV24-1 and TRBJ2-5; 12 bases are a match to TRBD1. This CDR3 is 16 amino acids long. V lost 4 bases and J lost 5; bases outside the gene matches: 7. Germline loops: CDR1 KGHDR, CDR2 SFDVKD.

V and J are TRBV6-2 or TRBV6-3 and TRBJ2-1; perhaps TRBD2 as D (5 bases). The CDR3 is 14 residues long. From germline, CDR1 is MNHEY and CDR2 SVGEGT. V lost 7 bases to trimming and J lost 4 bases, with 14 bases between them. The CDR3 DNA reads TGTGCCAGCACCAAGCACGGGATTTACAATGAGCAGTTCTTC. This encodes CASTKHGIYNEQFF.